Following are 17 T cell receptor beta chains from one sample sequenced in a study of blood T cell repertoires in COVID-19. Produced via immunoSEQ multiplex PCR; TCRdb's table is partial and in-frame only. The sample has more than 95,000 clones, approximately 68% seen once. Sequencing used peripheral blood. These receptors were collected from a woman in her sixties or seventies with acute or convalescent COVID-19.

This chain links TRBV4-1 with TRBJ2-7; 7 bases align to TRBD1. Looked up from germline, CDR1 is MGHRA and CDR2 is YSYEKL. CDR3 length: 15 residues. V lost 0 bases to trimming and J lost 2 bases; unmatched junction nucleotides: 4. This CDR3 is CASSQEGTATYEQYF. In DNA, the CDR3 is TGCGCCAGCAGCCAAGAAGGGACAGCCACCTACGAGCAGTACTTC.

The chain couples TRBV18 to TRBJ2-1; 15 bases match TRBD2. Germline V lookup: CDR1 KGHSH, CDR2 LQKENI. This CDR3 region has 17 residues. Trimming removed 5 bases from V and 6 bases from J; junction bases left unmatched: 8. CDR3 bases: TGTGCCAGCTCATCCGGACTAGCGGGAGGGCCCGCCAATGAGCAGTTCTTC. Translated: CASSSGLAGGPANEQFF.

J is TRBJ1-4 and V is TRBV18, with TRBD1 as a possible D gene (6 bases). The CDR3 is 13 residues long. With 6 bases removed from V and 6 bases from J, the gap between germline ends came to 11 bases. Germline V gives CDR1 KGHSH, CDR2 LQKENI. The CDR3 sequence: CASSRGADEKLFF. The CDR3 DNA sequence: TGTGCCAGCTCGCGGGGGGCGGATGAAAAACTGTTTTTT.

The chain employs TRBV6-1 and TRBJ2-1; possibly TRBD2 for D (6 bases). Looked up from germline, CDR1 is MNHNS and CDR2 is SASEGT. This CDR3 has 16 residues. V was clipped by 4 bases and J by 0 bases, with 13 bases between them. CDR3 coding DNA: TGTGCCAGCAGTGCCGGGGACGGGGGCTCCTACAATGAGCAGTTCTTC. It encodes CASSAGDGGSYNEQFF.

V usage is TRBV11-2 and J usage is TRBJ2-7, with D tentatively TRBD1 (5 bases). The CDR3 spans 14 residues. Germline V gives CDR1 SGHAT, CDR2 FQNNGV. The V end lost 5 bases, the J end lost 3 bases, and 14 bases lay between the germline ends. CDR3 in amino acids: CASSLFTQGYEQYF. CDR3 sequence (DNA): TGTGCCAGCAGCCTTTTTACCCAGGGCTACGAGCAGTACTTC. The full variable domain, in which reference TRBV11-2 and TRBJ2-7 provide the parts outside the CDR3, is EAGVAQSPRYKIIEKRQSVAFWCNPISGHATLYWYQQILGQGPKLLIQFQNNGVVDDSQLPKDRFSAERLKGVDSTLKIQPAKLEDSAVYLCASSLFTQGYEQYFGPGTRLTVT.

The chain employs TRBV18 and TRBJ2-6; D is possibly TRBD2 (6 bases). This CDR3 is 18 amino acids long. Germline assignment: CDR1 KGHSH and CDR2 LQKENI. V dropped 6 bases and J dropped 0 bases, with 18 bases sitting between them. Here the CDR3 reads CASSPRERLSSGANVLTF. CDR3 DNA: TGTGCCAGCTCCCCCCGGGAGAGGTTAAGCTCTGGGGCCAACGTCCTGACTTTC.

The V and J genes are TRBV30 and TRBJ1-2; D gene unclear. Germline CDR1 is GTSNPN and CDR2 is SVGIG (reference sequence). With 1 base removed from V and 5 bases from J, the gap between germline ends came to 5 bases. CDR3 size: 11 residues. The CDR3: CAWSGQYGYTF. Written as DNA, the CDR3 is TGTGCCTGGAGTGGGCAGTATGGCTACACCTTC.

V usage is TRBV2 and J usage is TRBJ2-7; 9 bases map to TRBD2. Germline V gives CDR1 SNHLY, CDR2 FYNNEI. The V segment lost 6 bases and the J segment 0 bases; nucleotides outside the gene matches: 3. This CDR3 has 14 amino acids. The CDR3 sequence: CASRVAGASYEQYF. DNA for the CDR3: TGTGCCAGCAGGGTAGCGGGGGCCTCCTACGAGCAGTACTTC.

This chain uses TRBV12-3 or TRBV12-4 with TRBJ1-2; a weak D match, TRBD1 (6 bases). V was pared by 2 bases and J by 11 bases, with 9 bases between. The CDR3 is 11 residues long. The CDR3 sequence: CASSLNREYTF. CDR3 DNA sequence: TGTGCCAGCAGTTTAAACAGGGAGTACACCTTC.

The chain employs TRBV10-3 and TRBJ2-7; D is undetermined. The germline CDR1 and CDR2 sequences are ENHRY and SYGVKD. Trimming removed 4 bases from V and 6 bases from J, with 7 bases in between. This CDR3 comprises 11 residues. The CDR3 sequence is CAISGDIEQYF. The CDR3 region has the DNA TGTGCCATCAGTGGCGACATCGAGCAGTACTTC.

Here the CDR3 DNA reads TGTGCCAGCAGCCAGACAGAATCCGGGGAGCTGTTTTTT. Its translation is CASSQTESGELFF. The genes are TRBV7-2 and TRBJ2-2; perhaps TRBD1 as D (5 bases). Germline V gene sequence: CDR1 SGHTA, CDR2 FQGNSA. This CDR3 is built from 13 residues. V dropped 5 bases and J dropped 6 bases, with 10 bases sitting between them.

In this sample, this clone turned up once. The rearrangement links TRBV9 to TRBJ1-2; 11 positions match TRBD1. V shed 3 bases, J shed 4 bases, and the junction held 14 bases outside the gene matches. This CDR3 has 18 amino acids. Germline V lookup: CDR1 SGDLS, CDR2 YYNGEE. CDR3 amino acids: CASSGDRTGGAKFYGYTF. As DNA, the CDR3 is TGTGCCAGCAGCGGTGATCGGACAGGGGGCGCGAAGTTCTATGGCTACACCTTC.

The rearrangement links TRBV25-1 to TRBJ2-3, with 9 bases identical to TRBD2. V shed 4 bases and J 0 bases; nucleotides not matched to a gene: 11. The CDR3 extends over 18 amino acids. The V gene's germline CDR1 is MGHDK and CDR2 SYGVNS. The CDR3 loop reads CASSGKRGAMISTDTQYF. CDR3 DNA: TGTGCCAGCAGTGGGAAGCGGGGGGCTATGATTAGCACAGATACGCAGTATTTT.

The genes are TRBV19 and TRBJ1-5; the D gene is possibly TRBD1 (6 bases). The CDR3 loop spans 14 amino acids. V gave up 7 bases and J gave up 7 bases, with 17 bases separating them. Germline values: CDR1 LNHDA, CDR2 SQIVND (reference sequence). The CDR3: CASTLWGQGQPQHF. As DNA, the CDR3 is TGTGCCAGTACTCTTTGGGGGCAGGGGCAGCCCCAGCATTTT.

V and J are TRBV12-3 or TRBV12-4 and TRBJ2-7; D is unresolved. Trimming cost V 11 bases and J 6 bases, with 8 bases left between them. The CDR3 totals 9 residues. The CDR3 reads CAGPGEQYF. The CDR3 bases are TGTGCCGGGCCCGGCGAGCAGTACTTC.

The V and J genes are TRBV27 and TRBJ2-7, with D unresolved. This CDR3 is built from 16 residues. Trimming took 2 bases from V and 2 from J, leaving 16 bases between them. CDR1 MNHEY and CDR2 SMNVEV come from the germline V gene (reference sequence). CDR3 DNA: TGTGCCAGCAGTTTACGAAGTTACTCCAAAACCTACGAGCAGTACTTC. It is translated as CASSLRSYSKTYEQYF.

The CDR3 sequence is CASSPSGDTGYTF. The CDR3 DNA reads TGTGCCAGCAGTCCCTCAGGGGACACTGGCTACACCTTC. The rearrangement joins TRBV6-5 to TRBJ1-2; TRBD1 might be the D (6 bases). The CDR3 is made up of 13 amino acids. In germline, CDR1 is MNHEY, CDR2 SVGAGI. Trimming left V 5 bases short and J 7 bases short, with 14 bases between.